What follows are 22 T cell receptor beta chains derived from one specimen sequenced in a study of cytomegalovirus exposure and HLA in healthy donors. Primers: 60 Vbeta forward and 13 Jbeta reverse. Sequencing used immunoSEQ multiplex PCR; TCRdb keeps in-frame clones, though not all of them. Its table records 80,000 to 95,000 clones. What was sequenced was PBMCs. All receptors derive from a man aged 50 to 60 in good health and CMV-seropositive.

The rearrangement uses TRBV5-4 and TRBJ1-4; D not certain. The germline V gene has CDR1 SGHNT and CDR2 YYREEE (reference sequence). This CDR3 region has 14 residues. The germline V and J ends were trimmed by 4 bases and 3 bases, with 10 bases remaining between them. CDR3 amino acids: CASSLGGANEKLFF. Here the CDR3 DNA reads TGTGCCAGCAGCCTAGGAGGAGCTAATGAAAAACTGTTTTTT. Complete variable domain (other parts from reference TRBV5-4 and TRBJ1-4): ETGVTQSPTHLIKTRGQQVTLRCSSQSGHNTVSWYQQALGQGPQFIFQYYREEENGRGNFPPRFSGLQFPNYSSELNVNALELDDSALYLCASSLGGANEKLFFGSGTQLSVL.

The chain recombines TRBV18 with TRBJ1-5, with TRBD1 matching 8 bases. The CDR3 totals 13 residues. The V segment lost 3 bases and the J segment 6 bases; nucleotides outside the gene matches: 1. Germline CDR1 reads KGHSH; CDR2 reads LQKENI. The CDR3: CASSPDRGQPQHF. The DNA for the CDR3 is TGTGCCAGCTCACCCGACAGGGGTCAGCCCCAGCATTTT. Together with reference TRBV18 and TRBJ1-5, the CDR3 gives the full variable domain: NAGVMQNPRHLVRRRGQEARLRCSPMKGHSHVYWYRQLPEEGLKFMVYLQKENIIDESGMPKERFSAEFPKEGPSILRIQQVVRGDSAAYFCASSPDRGQPQHFGDGTRLSIL.

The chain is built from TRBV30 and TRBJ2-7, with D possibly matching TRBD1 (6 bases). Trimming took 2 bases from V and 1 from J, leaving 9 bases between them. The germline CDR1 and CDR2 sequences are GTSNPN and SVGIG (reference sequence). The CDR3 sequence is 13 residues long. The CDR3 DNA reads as TGTGCCTGGAGTCGGGACACTTCCTACGAGCAGTACGTC. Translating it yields CAWSRDTSYEQYV.

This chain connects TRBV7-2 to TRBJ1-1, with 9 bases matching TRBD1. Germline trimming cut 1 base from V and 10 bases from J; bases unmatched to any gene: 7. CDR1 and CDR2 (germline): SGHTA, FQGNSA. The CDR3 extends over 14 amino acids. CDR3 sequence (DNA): TGTGCCAGCAGCTTAGGGGGGACAGGGCAAGCAGCTTTCTTT. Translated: CASSLGGTGQAAFF. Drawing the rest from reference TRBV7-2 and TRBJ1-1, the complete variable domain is GAGVSQSPSNKVTEKGKDVELRCDPISGHTALYWYRQSLGQGLEFLIYFQGNSAPDKSGLPSDRFSAERTGGSVSTLTIQRTQQEDSAVYLCASSLGGTGQAAFFGQGTRLTVV.

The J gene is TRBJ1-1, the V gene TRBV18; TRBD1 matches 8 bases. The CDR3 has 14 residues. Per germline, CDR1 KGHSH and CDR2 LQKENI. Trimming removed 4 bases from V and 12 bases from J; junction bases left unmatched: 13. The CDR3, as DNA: TGTGCCAGCTCACTGGACAGGGATTCGAGTGGTTCTTTCTTT. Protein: CASSLDRDSSGSFF.

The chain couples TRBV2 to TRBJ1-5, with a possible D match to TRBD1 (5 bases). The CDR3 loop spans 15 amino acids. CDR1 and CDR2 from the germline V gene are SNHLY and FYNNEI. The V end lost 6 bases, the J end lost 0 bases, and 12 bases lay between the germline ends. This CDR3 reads CASRINGGSNQPQHF. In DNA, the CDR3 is TGTGCCAGCAGGATCAACGGGGGTAGCAATCAGCCCCAGCATTTT.

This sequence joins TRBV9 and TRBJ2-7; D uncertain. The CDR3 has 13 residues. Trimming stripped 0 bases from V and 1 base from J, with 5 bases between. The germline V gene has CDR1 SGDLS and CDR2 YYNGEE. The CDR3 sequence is CASSVGPSYEQYF. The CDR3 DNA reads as TGTGCCAGCAGCGTAGGGCCATCCTACGAGCAGTACTTC.

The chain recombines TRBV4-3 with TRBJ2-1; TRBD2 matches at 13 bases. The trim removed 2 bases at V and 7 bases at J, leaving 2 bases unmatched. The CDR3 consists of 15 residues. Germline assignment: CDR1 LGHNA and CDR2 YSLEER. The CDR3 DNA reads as TGCGCCAGCAGCCAAACTAGCGGGAGGGTAAATGAGCAGTTCTTC. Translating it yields CASSQTSGRVNEQFF.

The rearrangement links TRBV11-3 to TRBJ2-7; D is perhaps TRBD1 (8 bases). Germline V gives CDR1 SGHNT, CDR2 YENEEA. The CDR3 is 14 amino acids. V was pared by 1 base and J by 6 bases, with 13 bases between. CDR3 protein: CASSLGTGRGEQYF. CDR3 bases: TGTGCCAGCAGCTTAGGGACAGGGAGGGGCGAGCAGTACTTC.

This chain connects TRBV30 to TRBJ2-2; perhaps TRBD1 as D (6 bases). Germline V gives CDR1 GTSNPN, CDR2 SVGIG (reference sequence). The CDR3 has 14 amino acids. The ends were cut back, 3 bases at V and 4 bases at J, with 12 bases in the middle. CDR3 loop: CAWRTGGTTGELFF. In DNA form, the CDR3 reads TGTGCCTGGAGGACAGGAGGAACCACCGGGGAGCTGTTTTTT.

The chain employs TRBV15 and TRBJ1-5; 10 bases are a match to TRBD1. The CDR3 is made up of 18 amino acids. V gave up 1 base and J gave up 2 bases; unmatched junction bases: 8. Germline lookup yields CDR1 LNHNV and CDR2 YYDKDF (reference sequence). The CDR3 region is CATSRASGTGVGNQPQHF. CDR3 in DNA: TGTGCCACCAGCAGAGCCTCCGGGACAGGGGTGGGCAATCAGCCCCAGCATTTT.

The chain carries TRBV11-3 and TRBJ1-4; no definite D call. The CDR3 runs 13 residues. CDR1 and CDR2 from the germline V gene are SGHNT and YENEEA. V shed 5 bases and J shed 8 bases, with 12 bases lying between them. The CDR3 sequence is CASSPGRWEKLFF. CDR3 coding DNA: TGTGCCAGCAGCCCGGGGAGGTGGGAAAAACTGTTTTTT.

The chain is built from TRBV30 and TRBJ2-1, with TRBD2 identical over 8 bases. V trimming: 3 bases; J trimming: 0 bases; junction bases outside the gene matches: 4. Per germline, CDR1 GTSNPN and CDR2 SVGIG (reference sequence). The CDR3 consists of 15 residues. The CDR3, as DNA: TGTGCCTGGAGCCAAAGCGGGAGCTCCTACAATGAGCAGTTCTTC. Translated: CAWSQSGSSYNEQFF.

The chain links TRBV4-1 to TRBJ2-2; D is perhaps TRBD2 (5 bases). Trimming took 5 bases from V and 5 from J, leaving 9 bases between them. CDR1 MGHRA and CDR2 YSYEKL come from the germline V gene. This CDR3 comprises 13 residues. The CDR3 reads CASSTRRTGELFF. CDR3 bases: TGCGCCAGCAGCACGAGGAGGACCGGGGAGCTGTTTTTT.

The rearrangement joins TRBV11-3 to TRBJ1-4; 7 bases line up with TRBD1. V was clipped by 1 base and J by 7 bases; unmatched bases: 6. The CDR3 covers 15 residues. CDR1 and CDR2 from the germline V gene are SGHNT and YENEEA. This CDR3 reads CASSLGKGAGEKLFF. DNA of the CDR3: TGTGCCAGCAGCTTAGGCAAGGGGGCCGGTGAAAAACTGTTTTTT. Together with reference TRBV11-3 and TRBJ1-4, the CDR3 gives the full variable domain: EAGVVQSPRYKIIEKKQPVAFWCNPISGHNTLYWYLQNLGQGPELLIRYENEEAVDDSQLPKDRFSAERLKGVDSTLKIQPAELGDSAVYLCASSLGKGAGEKLFFGSGTQLSVL.

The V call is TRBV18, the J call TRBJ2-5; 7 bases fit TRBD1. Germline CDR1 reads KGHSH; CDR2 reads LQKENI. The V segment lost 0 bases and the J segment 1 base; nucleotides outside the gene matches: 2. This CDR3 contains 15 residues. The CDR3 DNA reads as TGTGCCAGCTCACCACCGTGGACAGGCCAAGAGACCCAGTACTTC. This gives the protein CASSPPWTGQETQYF. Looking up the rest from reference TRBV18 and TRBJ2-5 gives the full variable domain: NAGVMQNPRHLVRRRGQEARLRCSPMKGHSHVYWYRQLPEEGLKFMVYLQKENIIDESGMPKERFSAEFPKEGPSILRIQQVVRGDSAAYFCASSPPWTGQETQYFGPGTRLLVL.

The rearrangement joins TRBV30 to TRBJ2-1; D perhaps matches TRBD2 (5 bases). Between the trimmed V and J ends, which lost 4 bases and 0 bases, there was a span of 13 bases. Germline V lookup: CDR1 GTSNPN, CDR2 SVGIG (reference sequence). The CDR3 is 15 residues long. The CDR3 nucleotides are TGTGCCTGGACCCGTGTAGCGACCTCCTACAATGAGCAGTTCTTC. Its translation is CAWTRVATSYNEQFF. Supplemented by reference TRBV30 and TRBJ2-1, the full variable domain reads SQTIHQWPATLVQPVGSPLSLECTVEGTSNPNLYWYRQAAGRGLQLLFYSVGIGQISSEVPQNLSASRPQDRQFILSSKKLLLSDSGFYLCAWTRVATSYNEQFFGPGTRLTVL.

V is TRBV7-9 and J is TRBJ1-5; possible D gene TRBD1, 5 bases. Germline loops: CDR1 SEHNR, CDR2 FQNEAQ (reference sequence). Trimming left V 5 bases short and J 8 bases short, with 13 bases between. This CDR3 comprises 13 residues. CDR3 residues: CASSPNTGEPQHF. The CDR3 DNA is TGTGCCAGCAGCCCAAACACGGGGGAGCCCCAGCATTTT. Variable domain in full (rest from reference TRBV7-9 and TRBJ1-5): DTGVSQNPRHKITKRGQNVTFRCDPISEHNRLYWYRQTLGQGPEFLTYFQNEAQLEKSRLLSDRFSAERPKGSFSTLEIQRTEQGDSAMYLCASSPNTGEPQHFGDGTRLSIL.

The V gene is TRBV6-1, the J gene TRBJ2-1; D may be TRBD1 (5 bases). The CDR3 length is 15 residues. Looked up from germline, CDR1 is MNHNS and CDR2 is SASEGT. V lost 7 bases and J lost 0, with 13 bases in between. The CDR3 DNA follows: TGTGCCAGCACTAACTGGGGCAGCTCCTACAATGAGCAGTTCTTC. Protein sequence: CASTNWGSSYNEQFF.

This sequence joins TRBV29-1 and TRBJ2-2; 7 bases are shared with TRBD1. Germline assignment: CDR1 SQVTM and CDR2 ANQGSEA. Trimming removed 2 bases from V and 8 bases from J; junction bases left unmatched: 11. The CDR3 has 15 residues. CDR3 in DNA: TGCAGCGTTGAACCGCGACAGGGCCGACGGGGGGAGCTGTTTTTT. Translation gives CSVEPRQGRRGELFF.

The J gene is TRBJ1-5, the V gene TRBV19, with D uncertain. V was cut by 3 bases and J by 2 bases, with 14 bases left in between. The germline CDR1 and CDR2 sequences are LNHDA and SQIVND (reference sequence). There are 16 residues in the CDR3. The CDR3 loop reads CASSIGRTRGNQPQHF. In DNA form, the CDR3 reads TGTGCCAGTAGTATCGGCCGGACTCGAGGCAATCAGCCCCAGCATTTT.

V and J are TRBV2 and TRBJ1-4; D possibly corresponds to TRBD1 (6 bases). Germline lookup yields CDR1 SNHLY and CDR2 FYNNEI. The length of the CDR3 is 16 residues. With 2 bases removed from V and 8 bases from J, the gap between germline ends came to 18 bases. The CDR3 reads CASSEQLGGLGEKLFF. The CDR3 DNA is TGTGCCAGCAGTGAACAATTGGGGGGGCTCGGGGAAAAACTGTTTTTT.